The clone carrying this TCR beta chain was seen ten or more times. Antigen specificity is unknown. These data originate in a study of CD8 T cells in ankylosing spondylitis. General study results and limits: In ankylosing spondylitis blood, a motif of roughly 8 highly homologous TCR beta variants appeared characteristic. Enrichment of disease-linked clones was reportedly significant in matched ankylosing spondylitis synovial fluid.

TCRdb analysed the 5' RACE reads with MiXCR anew, one entry per CDR3 protein. The profile shows 200,000 to 250,000 distinct CDR3 sequences, around a tenth of them singletons. Germline-derived CDR1 and CDR2 are SEHNR and FQNEAQ (reference sequence). V lost 2 bases and J 1 base, leaving 8 bases between the germline ends. The CDR3 sequence is 14 residues long. The V gene is TRBV7-9, the J gene TRBJ1-1, with no clear D. This receptor was taken from a male donor with ankylosing spondylitis or in good health (not recorded which). Sequencing was done on a sample of blood, either unsorted or a sorted T cell fraction (not recorded which). The CDR3 loop reads CASSLSTPNTEAFF. The CDR3, as DNA: TGTGCCAGCAGCTTAAGTACACCGAACACTGAAGCTTTCTTT.